The entry that follows covers one T cell receptor beta chain sequence. The data are from a study of cytomegalovirus exposure and HLA in healthy donors. Donors were ostensibly healthy at sampling, although undocumented immune exposures were probable. With 3 bases clipped from V and 6 bases from J, the junction kept 22 bases outside the gene matches. Looked up from germline, CDR1 is SGHDN and CDR2 is FVKESK. This CDR3 region has 21 residues. The PCR ran on 60 Vbeta and 13 Jbeta primers. Measured with immunoSEQ multiplex PCR; TCRdb has only the in-frame clones, and not every one. Among roughly 200,000 clones listed, around 75% were seen once.

The receptor was isolated from a woman aged 25 to 39 in good health and CMV-seronegative. The sample comprised PBMCs. This rearrangement joins TRBV14 to TRBJ2-7; 14 bases fit TRBD2. Here the CDR3 DNA reads TGTGCCAGCAGCCAGGACCTTGGGGCCGGCCGACTAGCGGGGGGGCTGAGCGAGCAGTACTTC. Its translation is CASSQDLGAGRLAGGLSEQYF.